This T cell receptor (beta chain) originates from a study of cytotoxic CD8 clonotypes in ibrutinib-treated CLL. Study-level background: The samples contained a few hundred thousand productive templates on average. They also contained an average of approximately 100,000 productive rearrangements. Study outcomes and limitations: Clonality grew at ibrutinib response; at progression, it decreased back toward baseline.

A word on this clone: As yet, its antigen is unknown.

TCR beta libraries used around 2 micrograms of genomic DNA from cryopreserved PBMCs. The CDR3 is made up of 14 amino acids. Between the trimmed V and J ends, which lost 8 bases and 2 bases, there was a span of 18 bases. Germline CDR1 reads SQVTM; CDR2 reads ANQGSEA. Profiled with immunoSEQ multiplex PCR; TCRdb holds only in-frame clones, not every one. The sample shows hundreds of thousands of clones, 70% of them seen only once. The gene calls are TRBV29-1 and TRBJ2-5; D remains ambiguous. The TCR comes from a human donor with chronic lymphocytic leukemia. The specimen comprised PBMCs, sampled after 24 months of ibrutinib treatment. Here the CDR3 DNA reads TGCAGCTACTCCCTCTCGTGGCGACAAGAGACCCAGTACTTC. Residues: CSYSLSWRQETQYF.